The 18 T cell receptor beta chains below come from one sample, sequenced in a study of T cell repertoires in cytomegalovirus infection (dated by TCRdb to between 2018 and 2021). The sample's treatment or condition label, decoded: in vitro stimulation with specific CMV peptide epitopes to enrich CMV-specific T cells. The listed sequencing device is Illumina HiSeq 1500. Using fastp trimming at Q25 and MiXCR clonotype assembly, TCRdb reanalyzed the public sequencing data and kept in-frame beta chains. Rows matching on CDR3 protein sequence are summarized as one entry with the most common DNA and genes. This sample holds 250,000 to 300,000 distinct CDR3 sequences; roughly a fifth were observed only once. The ten largest clones take up about 21% of the sample. Their specific antigens are unknown. This specimen was cultured PBMCs, taken from culture after CMV antigen stimulation. The receptors originated from a human donor in good health (CMV status not recorded). Some clones in this sample may be carry-over from other donors' samples.

The chain couples TRBV12-3 or TRBV12-4 to TRBJ1-1, with TRBD1 identical over 9 bases. The CDR3 length is 11 residues. The V gene end was trimmed by 4 bases and the J gene end by 13 bases; junction bases not matched to a gene: 4. CDR3 in amino acids: CASSYPGQGFF. DNA for the CDR3: TGTGCCAGCAGTTATCCGGGACAGGGTTTCTTT.

V is TRBV15 and J is TRBJ1-2, with TRBD1 as a possible D gene (6 bases). The germline CDR1 and CDR2 sequences are LNHNV and YYDKDF (reference sequence). V gave up 0 bases and J gave up 1 base, with 18 bases separating them. The CDR3 loop spans 18 amino acids. CDR3 amino acids: CATSRDGPGTRGNYGYTF. In DNA form, the CDR3 reads TGTGCCACCAGCAGAGATGGCCCCGGGACCAGGGGTAACTATGGCTACACCTTC.

This clonotype has only a few counts. The chain carries TRBV4-3 and TRBJ2-1; D uncertain. Germline values: CDR1 LGHNA, CDR2 YSLEER. V was pared by 0 bases and J by 0 bases, with 6 bases between. This CDR3 has 15 residues. The CDR3 bases are TGCGCCAGCAGCCAAGATGGTCGCTCCTACAATGAGCAGTTCTTC. Residues: CASSQDGRSYNEQFF.

This clonotype was recorded a few times. This chain uses TRBV12-3 or TRBV12-4 with TRBJ1-1, with a weak D call TRBD1 (5 bases). CDR3 length: 15 amino acids. V lost 2 bases and J lost 3, with 13 bases in between. CDR3 region: CASSLFGAGHTEAFF. CDR3 nucleotide sequence: TGTGCCAGCAGTTTATTTGGGGCAGGGCACACTGAAGCTTTCTTT.

This clonotype was seen a single time. The chain is built from TRBV6-5 and TRBJ1-3; D remains ambiguous. Trimming removed 5 bases at V and 0 bases at J, with 14 bases between. The CDR3 extends over 16 amino acids. Germline V CDR1 and CDR2: MNHEY, SVGAGI. CDR3 region: CASSPLDRTSGNTIYF. The CDR3, as DNA: TGTGCCAGCAGTCCTTTAGACCGGACCTCTGGAAACACCATATATTTT.

This clonotype was counted a few times. The rearrangement uses TRBV27 and TRBJ2-3; 8 bases map to TRBD1. CDR1 MNHEY and CDR2 SMNVEV come from the germline V gene (reference sequence). V gave up 5 bases and J gave up 3 bases; unmatched junction bases: 10. This CDR3 comprises 16 residues. The CDR3 region has the DNA TGTGCCAGCAGTCCCCTGGGGACAGGAAGGACAGATACGCAGTATTTT. Translated: CASSPLGTGRTDTQYF.

This clonotype has ten or more counts. The CDR3 reads CASSLVVVVGGHPGEAFF. CDR3 nucleotide sequence: TGTGCCAGCAGCTTAGTGGTCGTTGTAGGGGGGCACCCGGGCGAAGCTTTCTTT. The rearrangement joins TRBV7-2 to TRBJ1-1, with D possibly matching TRBD1 (6 bases). Germline V gives CDR1 SGHTA, CDR2 FQGNSA. The CDR3 runs 18 residues. V was clipped by 1 base and J by 8 bases, with 26 bases between them.

This clonotype was seen a handful of times. As DNA, the CDR3 is TGCAGCGTTGAAAATCTGGGTAGAGGGGAGACCCAGTACTTC. Translated, it gives CSVENLGRGETQYF. The chain has TRBV29-1 and TRBJ2-5; possibly TRBD2 for D (5 bases). CDR1 is SQVTM and CDR2 is ANQGSEA in the germline V gene. The CDR3 extends over 14 amino acids. V dropped 2 bases and J dropped 5 bases, with 15 bases sitting between them.

V usage is TRBV7-9 and J usage is TRBJ2-5, with TRBD1 as a possible D gene (5 bases). Germline V lookup: CDR1 SEHNR, CDR2 FQNEAQ (reference sequence). CDR3 length equals 13 residues. Trimming pared 5 bases from V and 5 bases from J, leaving 12 bases between. The CDR3 nucleotides read TGTGCCAGCAGCCGAGCAGGGCCGGAGACCCAGTACTTC. This translates into CASSRAGPETQYF.

The rearrangement links TRBV5-4 to TRBJ1-6; D is unclear. Germline CDR1 is SGHNT and CDR2 is YYREEE (reference sequence). This CDR3 comprises 15 residues. Trimming pared 0 bases from V and 4 bases from J, leaving 8 bases between. The CDR3 nucleotides are TGTGCCAGCAGCTTGGCTGGAGGATATAATTCACCCCTCCACTTT. It specifies CASSLAGGYNSPLHF.

There are a few counts of this clonotype. V gene TRBV12-3 or TRBV12-4 combines with J gene TRBJ1-5; weak D call: TRBD1 (6 bases). Trimming took 6 bases from V and 1 from J, leaving 13 bases between them. CDR3 length: 15 residues. The CDR3 loop reads CASSMIRGSNQPQHF. For the CDR3, the DNA is TGTGCCAGCAGCATGATCAGGGGAAGCAATCAGCCCCAGCATTTT.

This clonotype showed up many times. The V and J genes are TRBV5-6 and TRBJ2-7; TRBD2 matches 13 bases. The CDR3 covers 17 residues. Germline V CDR1 and CDR2: SGHDT, YYEEEE. With V trimmed by 0 bases and J by 0 bases, 3 bases remained unmatched. CDR3: CASSLERTSGSSYEQYF. The DNA for the CDR3 is TGTGCCAGCAGCTTGGAGAGGACTAGCGGGAGCTCCTACGAGCAGTACTTC.

This clonotype occurred many times. The rearrangement joins TRBV7-2 to TRBJ1-2; no clear D. CDR1 is SGHTA, CDR2 FQGNSA, per germline. CDR3 length: 14 amino acids. With 0 bases removed from V and 4 bases from J, the gap between germline ends came to 9 bases. The CDR3 nucleotides read TGTGCCAGCAGCTTAGCGGGCAGACTCTATGGCTACACCTTC. It codes for CASSLAGRLYGYTF.

V gene TRBV5-1 combines with J gene TRBJ2-7; 7 bases match TRBD1. This CDR3 spans 14 amino acids. The trim removed 4 bases at V and 4 bases at J, leaving 8 bases unmatched. In germline, CDR1 is SGHRS, CDR2 YFSETQ. CDR3 region: CASSTGQEPYEQYV. CDR3 sequence (DNA): TGCGCCAGCAGCACCGGACAGGAACCTTACGAGCAGTACGTC.

The J gene is TRBJ1-3, the V gene TRBV5-6; D is perhaps TRBD1 (6 bases). Deletions cut 3 bases from V and 3 bases from J, with 10 bases between. From germline, CDR1 is SGHDT and CDR2 YYEEEE. This CDR3 is built from 14 residues. CDR3 bases: TGTGCCAGCAGCTCCGGGACACTTGGAAACACCATATATTTT. It translates to CASSSGTLGNTIYF. Using reference TRBV5-6 and TRBJ1-3 for the parts outside the CDR3, the full variable domain is DAGVTQSPTHLIKTRGQQVTLRCSPKSGHDTVSWYQQALGQGPQFIFQYYEEEERQRGNFPDRFSGHQFPNYSSELNVNALLLGDSALYLCASSSGTLGNTIYFGEGSWLTVV.

The chain employs TRBV3-1 and TRBJ2-5, with 10 bases matching TRBD2. The V gene end was trimmed by 8 bases and the J gene end by 7 bases; junction bases not matched to a gene: 13. The CDR3 covers 15 residues. The germline gives CDR1 LGHDT, CDR2 YNNKEL (reference sequence). The CDR3 reads CASAEGLALQRTQYF. The CDR3 nucleotides read TGTGCCAGCGCTGAGGGACTAGCGCTGCAAAGGACCCAGTACTTC.

In this sample, this clonotype turned up a few times. The chain has TRBV19 and TRBJ1-1; D unresolved. This CDR3 contains 17 residues. Germline CDR1 LNHDA, CDR2 SQIVND (reference sequence). V lost 1 base, J lost 1 base, and 16 bases lay in between. CDR3 loop: CASSIGVVLRRNTEAFF. CDR3 DNA sequence: TGTGCCAGTAGTATAGGTGTCGTCCTCCGGAGGAACACTGAAGCTTTCTTT.

This clonotype was counted only a few times. The V call is TRBV20-1, the J call TRBJ2-5; TRBD2 matches 11 bases. The germline V gene has CDR1 DFQATT and CDR2 SNEGSKA (reference sequence). This CDR3 has 15 residues. Trimming at V came to 0 bases and at J to 4 bases, leaving 4 bases not matched to a gene. The CDR3 here is CSARDRLAGRETQYF. CDR3 DNA sequence: TGCAGTGCTAGAGATCGACTAGCGGGACGAGAGACCCAGTACTTC.